Following are 2 T cell receptor beta chains from one sample sequenced in a study of T cell responses to AZD1222 COVID-19 vaccine. Sequencing was performed with immunoSEQ multiplex PCR; in TCRdb, only in-frame clones are kept and a portion is missing. The data show some 74,000 clones, approximately 90% seen once. This specimen was peripheral blood, taken 28 days after the second AZD1222 dose. Every receptor here comes from an adult who received the AZD1222 COVID-19 vaccine.

The rearrangement joins TRBV5-1 to TRBJ2-3, with D possibly being TRBD1 (6 bases). This CDR3 region has 17 residues. The V and J ends lost 1 base and 2 bases respectively, with 17 bases between them. Germline values: CDR1 SGHRS, CDR2 YFSETQ. The CDR3 here is CASSLLGMRGNTDTQYF. DNA of the CDR3: TGCGCCAGCAGCTTGCTGGGGATGAGGGGGAACACAGATACGCAGTATTTT.

The rearrangement links TRBV5-1 to TRBJ2-7, with 7 bases that match TRBD2. Germline V lookup: CDR1 SGHRS, CDR2 YFSETQ. V dropped 3 bases and J dropped 6; count of bases not matched to a gene: 12. CDR3 size: 15 residues. The CDR3 DNA reads as TGCGCCAGCAGCTCACCGGGGGGTAATGGAGTCGAGCAGTACTTC. Encoded protein: CASSSPGGNGVEQYF.